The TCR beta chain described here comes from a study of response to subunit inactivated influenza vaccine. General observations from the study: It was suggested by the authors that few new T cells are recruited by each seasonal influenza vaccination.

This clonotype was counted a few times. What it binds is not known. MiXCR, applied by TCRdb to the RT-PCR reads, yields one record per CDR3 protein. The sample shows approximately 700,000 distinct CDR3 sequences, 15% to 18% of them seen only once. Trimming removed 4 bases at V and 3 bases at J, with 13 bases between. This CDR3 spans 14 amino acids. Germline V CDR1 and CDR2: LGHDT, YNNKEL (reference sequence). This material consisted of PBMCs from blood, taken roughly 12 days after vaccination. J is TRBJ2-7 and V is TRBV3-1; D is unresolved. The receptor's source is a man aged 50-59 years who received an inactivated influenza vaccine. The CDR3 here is CASSRSGVSYEQYF. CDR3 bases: TGTGCCAGCAGCCGCAGTGGGGTTAGCTACGAGCAGTACTTC.